These T cell receptor beta chains were read from a single sample in a study of identical twins. TCRdb independently ran MiXCR on the 5' RACE reads; one entry per CDR3 protein. The data show roughly 750,000 distinct CDR3 sequences, with about 20% seen just once and around 4.5% held by the top ten. These data were likewise used in another study, on T cells expressing NK-cell markers.

The sample comprised PBMCs. The receptors originated from a woman younger than 35 in good health. CDR3s include the opening cysteine and the closing phenylalanine or tryptophan. Each record gives: J gene, clone size, V gene, D gene, CDR3 protein, CDR3 DNA. The D gene is left open where the match is weak. A clone size is listed for some rows: how often the clone was seen (once, few, many), or a class if it is expanded.

j_call: TRBJ2-1
clone_size: many
v_call: TRBV29-1
d_call: TRBD2
cdr3_aa: CSVLRGANSYNEQFF
cdr3_nt: TGCAGCGTTCTGCGGGGGGCCAACTCCTACAATGAGCAGTTCTTC

j_call: TRBJ2-5
clone_size: few
v_call: TRBV24-1
d_call: .
cdr3_aa: CATSDSQVHQETQYF
cdr3_nt: TGTGCCACCAGTGACTCCCAGGTACACCAAGAGACCCAGTACTTC

j_call: TRBJ2-5
clone_size: few
v_call: TRBV20-1
d_call: TRBD2
cdr3_aa: CSGALAGVDETQYF
cdr3_nt: TGCAGTGGGGCCCTAGCGGGAGTTGACGAGACCCAGTACTTC

j_call: TRBJ1-1
clone_size: few
v_call: TRBV6-2/TRBV6-3
d_call: .
cdr3_aa: CASGGLTEAFF
cdr3_nt: TGTGCCAGCGGGGGGCTCACTGAAGCTTTCTTT

j_call: TRBJ2-1
clone_size: few
v_call: TRBV9
d_call: TRBD2
cdr3_aa: CASSVDGRIGEQFF
cdr3_nt: TGTGCCAGCAGCGTAGACGGGAGGATTGGTGAGCAGTTCTTC

j_call: TRBJ2-3
clone_size: .
v_call: TRBV5-1
d_call: .
cdr3_aa: CASSWATGTDTQYF
cdr3_nt: TGCGCCAGCAGCTGGGCCACCGGGACAGATACGCAGTATTTT

j_call: TRBJ2-1
clone_size: .
v_call: TRBV6-6
d_call: .
cdr3_aa: CASSYTVYNEQFF
cdr3_nt: TGTGCCAGCAGTTACACAGTCTACAATGAGCAGTTCTTC

j_call: TRBJ2-3
clone_size: many
v_call: TRBV11-3
d_call: .
cdr3_aa: CASSFRTSTDTQYF
cdr3_nt: TGTGCCAGCAGCTTCCGGACTAGCACAGATACGCAGTATTTT

j_call: TRBJ2-7
clone_size: once
v_call: TRBV7-2
d_call: TRBD2
cdr3_aa: CASSLASGGGSHEQYF
cdr3_nt: TGTGCCAGCAGCTTAGCGAGTGGCGGGGGGTCACACGAGCAGTACTTC

j_call: TRBJ2-1
clone_size: many
v_call: TRBV29-1
d_call: TRBD2
cdr3_aa: CSVEEPSGRRSEQFF
cdr3_nt: TGCAGCGTTGAAGAACCTAGCGGGAGGAGGAGTGAGCAGTTCTTC

j_call: TRBJ2-2
clone_size: many
v_call: TRBV5-1
d_call: TRBD1
cdr3_aa: CASSSTPGQANTGELFF
cdr3_nt: TGCGCCAGCAGCTCCACCCCCGGACAGGCGAACACCGGGGAGCTGTTTTTT

j_call: TRBJ2-7
clone_size: .
v_call: TRBV20-1
d_call: .
cdr3_aa: CSARVGRVGEQYF
cdr3_nt: TGCAGTGCTAGAGTGGGAAGAGTGGGGGAGCAGTACTTC

j_call: TRBJ1-1
clone_size: many
v_call: TRBV10-3
d_call: .
cdr3_aa: CAISVGGRNTEAFF
cdr3_nt: TGTGCCATCAGTGTCGGGGGGAGGAACACTGAAGCTTTCTTT

j_call: TRBJ2-1
clone_size: .
v_call: TRBV4-3
d_call: TRBD1
cdr3_aa: CASSRARTGGPSIYNEQFF
cdr3_nt: TGCGCCAGCAGTCGAGCAAGGACAGGGGGGCCCTCCATATACAATGAGCAGTTCTTC

j_call: TRBJ2-3
clone_size: few
v_call: TRBV29-1
d_call: .
cdr3_aa: CSVESSGTDTQYF
cdr3_nt: TGCAGCGTTGAGTCCTCGGGGACAGATACGCAGTATTTT

j_call: TRBJ1-6
clone_size: .
v_call: TRBV12-3/TRBV12-4
d_call: TRBD1
cdr3_aa: CASSPSGTGDLPLHF
cdr3_nt: TGTGCCAGCAGTCCGTCCGGGACAGGGGATTTACCCCTCCACTTT

j_call: TRBJ2-7
clone_size: once
v_call: TRBV10-3
d_call: .
cdr3_aa: CAISESGGSSYEQYF
cdr3_nt: TGTGCCATCAGTGAGTCTGGGGGGAGCTCCTACGAGCAGTACTTC

j_call: TRBJ1-5
clone_size: .
v_call: TRBV4-1
d_call: TRBD1
cdr3_aa: CASSLQGPPQPQHF
cdr3_nt: TGCGCCAGCAGCTTACAGGGGCCCCCTCAGCCCCAGCATTTT

j_call: TRBJ1-1
clone_size: .
v_call: TRBV9
d_call: .
cdr3_aa: CASSVAGKDRNTEAFF
cdr3_nt: TGTGCCAGCAGCGTAGCAGGGAAAGACCGGAACACTGAAGCTTTCTTT

j_call: TRBJ2-1
clone_size: .
v_call: TRBV12-3/TRBV12-4
d_call: .
cdr3_aa: CASTGIDSFDEQFF
cdr3_nt: TGTGCCAGCACCGGAATTGACAGTTTCGATGAGCAGTTCTTC

j_call: TRBJ1-3
clone_size: many
v_call: TRBV12-3/TRBV12-4
d_call: .
cdr3_aa: CASRGTGNTIYF
cdr3_nt: TGTGCCAGCAGGGGTACAGGAAACACCATATATTTT

j_call: TRBJ2-3
clone_size: .
v_call: TRBV20-1
d_call: TRBD2
cdr3_aa: CSASRTSGGAADTQYF
cdr3_nt: TGCAGTGCTAGTAGGACTAGCGGGGGGGCGGCAGATACGCAGTATTTT

j_call: TRBJ2-2
clone_size: .
v_call: TRBV7-2
d_call: .
cdr3_aa: CASRPGRRSTGELFF
cdr3_nt: TGTGCCAGCAGACCGGGAAGAAGAAGCACCGGGGAGCTGTTTTTT

j_call: TRBJ2-1
clone_size: .
v_call: TRBV11-2
d_call: TRBD1
cdr3_aa: CASSSPPGGGSYNEQFF
cdr3_nt: TGTGCCAGCAGCTCCCCCCCAGGGGGCGGCTCCTACAATGAGCAGTTCTTC

j_call: TRBJ2-6
clone_size: .
v_call: TRBV20-1
d_call: TRBD1
cdr3_aa: CSALQPRTGGSGANVLTF
cdr3_nt: TGCAGTGCTCTCCAGCCTCGGACAGGGGGCTCTGGGGCCAACGTCCTGACTTTC

j_call: TRBJ2-3
clone_size: few
v_call: TRBV20-1
d_call: .
cdr3_aa: CSARDPVGTDTQYF
cdr3_nt: TGCAGTGCTAGAGATCCGGTAGGGACAGATACGCAGTATTTT

j_call: TRBJ2-1
clone_size: .
v_call: TRBV3-1
d_call: TRBD2
cdr3_aa: CASSQVSLAGRNEQFF
cdr3_nt: TGTGCCAGCAGCCAAGTCTCGCTAGCGGGGCGCAATGAGCAGTTCTTC

j_call: TRBJ1-1
clone_size: few
v_call: TRBV5-1
d_call: TRBD1
cdr3_aa: CASSLGYTGQRNTEAFF
cdr3_nt: TGCGCCAGCAGCTTGGGTTACACGGGACAGAGGAACACTGAAGCTTTCTTT

j_call: TRBJ2-5
clone_size: .
v_call: TRBV12-3/TRBV12-4
d_call: .
cdr3_aa: CASSLIPEQETQYF
cdr3_nt: TGTGCCAGCAGTTTAATCCCTGAACAAGAGACCCAGTACTTC

j_call: TRBJ2-5
clone_size: .
v_call: TRBV7-2
d_call: TRBD2
cdr3_aa: CASSLRREGETQYF
cdr3_nt: TGTGCCAGCAGCTTAAGGCGGGAGGGGGAGACCCAGTACTTC

j_call: TRBJ2-1
clone_size: .
v_call: TRBV2
d_call: .
cdr3_aa: CASSAGEEQFF
cdr3_nt: TGTGCCAGCAGTGCGGGGGAAGAGCAGTTCTTC

j_call: TRBJ2-7
clone_size: .
v_call: TRBV6-1
d_call: .
cdr3_aa: CASGEWRALGSYEQYF
cdr3_nt: TGTGCCAGCGGCGAATGGAGGGCCTTGGGCTCCTACGAGCAGTACTTC